These 12 T cell receptor beta chains originate from one sample sequenced in a study of cytotoxic CD8 clonotypes in ibrutinib-treated CLL. Generated by immunoSEQ multiplex PCR, the TCRdb table keeps only in-frame clones and is missing some. The table includes tens of thousands of clones, approximately 90% detected once. Sequenced material: PBMCs, taken after 12 months of ibrutinib treatment. The receptors shown here come from a human donor with chronic lymphocytic leukemia.

V and J are TRBV28 and TRBJ2-5, with D perhaps matching TRBD2 (6 bases). Germline-derived CDR1 and CDR2 are MDHEN and SYDVKM. The CDR3 sequence is 17 residues long. The V and J ends lost 4 bases and 2 bases respectively, with 20 bases between them. The CDR3, as DNA: TGTGCCAGCAGTTCAAACCAGGCCGGAGGGGCACAAGAGACCCAGTACTTC. As protein: CASSSNQAGGAQETQYF.

The rearrangement joins TRBV7-2 to TRBJ2-1; D is undetermined. V lost 0 bases and J 9 bases, leaving 15 bases between the germline ends. The CDR3 is made up of 15 amino acids. Germline-derived CDR1 and CDR2 are SGHTA and FQGNSA. This CDR3 is CASSLALNIFGEQFF. The DNA for the CDR3 is TGTGCCAGCAGCTTAGCGCTAAATATCTTCGGTGAGCAGTTCTTC.

The chain links TRBV30 to TRBJ1-2; no definite D call. Germline CDR1 reads GTSNPN; CDR2 reads SVGIG (reference sequence). Deletions cut 5 bases from V and 8 bases from J, with 12 bases between. The CDR3 is made up of 11 amino acids. CDR3 coding DNA: TGTGCCTGGGGTCCCCGGAAAGGCTACACCTTC. It specifies CAWGPRKGYTF.

The chain is built from TRBV11-3 and TRBJ1-2; D perhaps matches TRBD1 (5 bases). Germline V CDR1 and CDR2: SGHNT, YENEEA. This CDR3 spans 15 amino acids. The V end was cut by 4 bases, the J end by 0 bases, with 12 bases between. The CDR3, as DNA: TGTGCCAGCAGCTCCAGGGTTGCCACTAACTATGGCTACACCTTC. This translates into CASSSRVATNYGYTF.

Comments on this clone: Other DNA sequences of this sample code for an identical CDR3. The rearrangement joins TRBV29-1 to TRBJ1-2, with 8 positions matching TRBD1. V trimming: 7 bases; J trimming: 4 bases; junction bases outside the gene matches: 8. CDR1 and CDR2 (germline): SQVTM, ANQGSEA. This CDR3 comprises 13 residues. The CDR3 sequence: CSALTGDGYGYTF. In DNA form, the CDR3 reads TGCAGCGCCCTGACAGGGGATGGCTATGGCTACACCTTC.

V and J are TRBV27 and TRBJ2-1; D is ambiguous. This CDR3 has 14 amino acids. Per the germline V gene, CDR1 is MNHEY and CDR2 is SMNVEV (reference sequence). The V and J ends lost 1 base and 0 bases respectively, with 4 bases between them. The CDR3 bases are TGTGCCAGCAGTTTATATTCCTCCTACAATGAGCAGTTCTTC. This sequence encodes CASSLYSSYNEQFF.

The chain recombines TRBV27 with TRBJ1-2; possibly TRBD1 for D (5 bases). The germline V gene encodes CDR1 MNHEY and CDR2 SMNVEV (reference sequence). V gave up 4 bases and J gave up 4 bases, with 13 bases separating them. The CDR3 is 14 amino acids. CDR3 coding DNA: TGTGCCAGCAGTTCGAATACAGGTGGCTATGGCTACACCTTC. Its translation: CASSSNTGGYGYTF.

This chain uses TRBV7-8 with TRBJ2-7, with TRBD2 matching 9 bases. The V and J ends lost 2 bases and 2 bases, in that order; junction bases with no gene match: 10. This CDR3 has 17 amino acids. Germline V CDR1 and CDR2: SGHVS, FQNEAQ. CDR3 loop: CASSLLVALAGTYEQYF. The CDR3 coding sequence is TGTGCCAGCAGCTTATTGGTCGCGCTAGCGGGAACCTACGAGCAGTACTTC.

The V and J genes are TRBV5-1 and TRBJ2-2, with D maybe TRBD1 (5 bases). The CDR3 is 15 amino acids. Per the germline V gene, CDR1 is SGHRS and CDR2 is YFSETQ. V was clipped by 2 bases and J by 4 bases, with 12 bases between them. This CDR3 is CASSFLRVGTGELFF. The DNA for the CDR3 is TGCGCCAGCAGCTTTCTCAGGGTAGGCACCGGGGAGCTGTTTTTT.

The chain recombines TRBV25-1 with TRBJ2-1; maybe TRBD1 (6 bases). Trimming took off 1 base at V and 2 bases at J, with 9 bases between the two ends. The CDR3 spans 15 residues. Germline loops: CDR1 MGHDK, CDR2 SYGVNS. Written as DNA, the CDR3 is TGTGCCAGCAGTGAATCTGGACAGCCCTACAATGAGCAGTTCTTC. As protein: CASSESGQPYNEQFF.

The chain couples TRBV6-1 to TRBJ1-3; D ambiguous. Germline V gene sequence: CDR1 MNHNS, CDR2 SASEGT. The CDR3 is 17 amino acids. V was shortened by 0 bases and J by 0 bases, with 12 bases between the two germline ends. The CDR3 DNA is TGTGCCAGCAGTGAAGCGCGGCAGCTAAGCTCTGGAAACACCATATATTTT. Translating gives CASSEARQLSSGNTIYF.

V and J are TRBV6-1 and TRBJ2-7; 8 bases match TRBD1. The germline gives CDR1 MNHNS, CDR2 SASEGT. Trimming cost V 2 bases and J 6 bases; bases outside gene matches: 9. The CDR3 spans 15 residues. The CDR3 sequence is CASSEQGAPFVEQYF. The CDR3 DNA follows: TGTGCCAGCAGTGAACAGGGGGCGCCTTTCGTCGAGCAGTACTTC.